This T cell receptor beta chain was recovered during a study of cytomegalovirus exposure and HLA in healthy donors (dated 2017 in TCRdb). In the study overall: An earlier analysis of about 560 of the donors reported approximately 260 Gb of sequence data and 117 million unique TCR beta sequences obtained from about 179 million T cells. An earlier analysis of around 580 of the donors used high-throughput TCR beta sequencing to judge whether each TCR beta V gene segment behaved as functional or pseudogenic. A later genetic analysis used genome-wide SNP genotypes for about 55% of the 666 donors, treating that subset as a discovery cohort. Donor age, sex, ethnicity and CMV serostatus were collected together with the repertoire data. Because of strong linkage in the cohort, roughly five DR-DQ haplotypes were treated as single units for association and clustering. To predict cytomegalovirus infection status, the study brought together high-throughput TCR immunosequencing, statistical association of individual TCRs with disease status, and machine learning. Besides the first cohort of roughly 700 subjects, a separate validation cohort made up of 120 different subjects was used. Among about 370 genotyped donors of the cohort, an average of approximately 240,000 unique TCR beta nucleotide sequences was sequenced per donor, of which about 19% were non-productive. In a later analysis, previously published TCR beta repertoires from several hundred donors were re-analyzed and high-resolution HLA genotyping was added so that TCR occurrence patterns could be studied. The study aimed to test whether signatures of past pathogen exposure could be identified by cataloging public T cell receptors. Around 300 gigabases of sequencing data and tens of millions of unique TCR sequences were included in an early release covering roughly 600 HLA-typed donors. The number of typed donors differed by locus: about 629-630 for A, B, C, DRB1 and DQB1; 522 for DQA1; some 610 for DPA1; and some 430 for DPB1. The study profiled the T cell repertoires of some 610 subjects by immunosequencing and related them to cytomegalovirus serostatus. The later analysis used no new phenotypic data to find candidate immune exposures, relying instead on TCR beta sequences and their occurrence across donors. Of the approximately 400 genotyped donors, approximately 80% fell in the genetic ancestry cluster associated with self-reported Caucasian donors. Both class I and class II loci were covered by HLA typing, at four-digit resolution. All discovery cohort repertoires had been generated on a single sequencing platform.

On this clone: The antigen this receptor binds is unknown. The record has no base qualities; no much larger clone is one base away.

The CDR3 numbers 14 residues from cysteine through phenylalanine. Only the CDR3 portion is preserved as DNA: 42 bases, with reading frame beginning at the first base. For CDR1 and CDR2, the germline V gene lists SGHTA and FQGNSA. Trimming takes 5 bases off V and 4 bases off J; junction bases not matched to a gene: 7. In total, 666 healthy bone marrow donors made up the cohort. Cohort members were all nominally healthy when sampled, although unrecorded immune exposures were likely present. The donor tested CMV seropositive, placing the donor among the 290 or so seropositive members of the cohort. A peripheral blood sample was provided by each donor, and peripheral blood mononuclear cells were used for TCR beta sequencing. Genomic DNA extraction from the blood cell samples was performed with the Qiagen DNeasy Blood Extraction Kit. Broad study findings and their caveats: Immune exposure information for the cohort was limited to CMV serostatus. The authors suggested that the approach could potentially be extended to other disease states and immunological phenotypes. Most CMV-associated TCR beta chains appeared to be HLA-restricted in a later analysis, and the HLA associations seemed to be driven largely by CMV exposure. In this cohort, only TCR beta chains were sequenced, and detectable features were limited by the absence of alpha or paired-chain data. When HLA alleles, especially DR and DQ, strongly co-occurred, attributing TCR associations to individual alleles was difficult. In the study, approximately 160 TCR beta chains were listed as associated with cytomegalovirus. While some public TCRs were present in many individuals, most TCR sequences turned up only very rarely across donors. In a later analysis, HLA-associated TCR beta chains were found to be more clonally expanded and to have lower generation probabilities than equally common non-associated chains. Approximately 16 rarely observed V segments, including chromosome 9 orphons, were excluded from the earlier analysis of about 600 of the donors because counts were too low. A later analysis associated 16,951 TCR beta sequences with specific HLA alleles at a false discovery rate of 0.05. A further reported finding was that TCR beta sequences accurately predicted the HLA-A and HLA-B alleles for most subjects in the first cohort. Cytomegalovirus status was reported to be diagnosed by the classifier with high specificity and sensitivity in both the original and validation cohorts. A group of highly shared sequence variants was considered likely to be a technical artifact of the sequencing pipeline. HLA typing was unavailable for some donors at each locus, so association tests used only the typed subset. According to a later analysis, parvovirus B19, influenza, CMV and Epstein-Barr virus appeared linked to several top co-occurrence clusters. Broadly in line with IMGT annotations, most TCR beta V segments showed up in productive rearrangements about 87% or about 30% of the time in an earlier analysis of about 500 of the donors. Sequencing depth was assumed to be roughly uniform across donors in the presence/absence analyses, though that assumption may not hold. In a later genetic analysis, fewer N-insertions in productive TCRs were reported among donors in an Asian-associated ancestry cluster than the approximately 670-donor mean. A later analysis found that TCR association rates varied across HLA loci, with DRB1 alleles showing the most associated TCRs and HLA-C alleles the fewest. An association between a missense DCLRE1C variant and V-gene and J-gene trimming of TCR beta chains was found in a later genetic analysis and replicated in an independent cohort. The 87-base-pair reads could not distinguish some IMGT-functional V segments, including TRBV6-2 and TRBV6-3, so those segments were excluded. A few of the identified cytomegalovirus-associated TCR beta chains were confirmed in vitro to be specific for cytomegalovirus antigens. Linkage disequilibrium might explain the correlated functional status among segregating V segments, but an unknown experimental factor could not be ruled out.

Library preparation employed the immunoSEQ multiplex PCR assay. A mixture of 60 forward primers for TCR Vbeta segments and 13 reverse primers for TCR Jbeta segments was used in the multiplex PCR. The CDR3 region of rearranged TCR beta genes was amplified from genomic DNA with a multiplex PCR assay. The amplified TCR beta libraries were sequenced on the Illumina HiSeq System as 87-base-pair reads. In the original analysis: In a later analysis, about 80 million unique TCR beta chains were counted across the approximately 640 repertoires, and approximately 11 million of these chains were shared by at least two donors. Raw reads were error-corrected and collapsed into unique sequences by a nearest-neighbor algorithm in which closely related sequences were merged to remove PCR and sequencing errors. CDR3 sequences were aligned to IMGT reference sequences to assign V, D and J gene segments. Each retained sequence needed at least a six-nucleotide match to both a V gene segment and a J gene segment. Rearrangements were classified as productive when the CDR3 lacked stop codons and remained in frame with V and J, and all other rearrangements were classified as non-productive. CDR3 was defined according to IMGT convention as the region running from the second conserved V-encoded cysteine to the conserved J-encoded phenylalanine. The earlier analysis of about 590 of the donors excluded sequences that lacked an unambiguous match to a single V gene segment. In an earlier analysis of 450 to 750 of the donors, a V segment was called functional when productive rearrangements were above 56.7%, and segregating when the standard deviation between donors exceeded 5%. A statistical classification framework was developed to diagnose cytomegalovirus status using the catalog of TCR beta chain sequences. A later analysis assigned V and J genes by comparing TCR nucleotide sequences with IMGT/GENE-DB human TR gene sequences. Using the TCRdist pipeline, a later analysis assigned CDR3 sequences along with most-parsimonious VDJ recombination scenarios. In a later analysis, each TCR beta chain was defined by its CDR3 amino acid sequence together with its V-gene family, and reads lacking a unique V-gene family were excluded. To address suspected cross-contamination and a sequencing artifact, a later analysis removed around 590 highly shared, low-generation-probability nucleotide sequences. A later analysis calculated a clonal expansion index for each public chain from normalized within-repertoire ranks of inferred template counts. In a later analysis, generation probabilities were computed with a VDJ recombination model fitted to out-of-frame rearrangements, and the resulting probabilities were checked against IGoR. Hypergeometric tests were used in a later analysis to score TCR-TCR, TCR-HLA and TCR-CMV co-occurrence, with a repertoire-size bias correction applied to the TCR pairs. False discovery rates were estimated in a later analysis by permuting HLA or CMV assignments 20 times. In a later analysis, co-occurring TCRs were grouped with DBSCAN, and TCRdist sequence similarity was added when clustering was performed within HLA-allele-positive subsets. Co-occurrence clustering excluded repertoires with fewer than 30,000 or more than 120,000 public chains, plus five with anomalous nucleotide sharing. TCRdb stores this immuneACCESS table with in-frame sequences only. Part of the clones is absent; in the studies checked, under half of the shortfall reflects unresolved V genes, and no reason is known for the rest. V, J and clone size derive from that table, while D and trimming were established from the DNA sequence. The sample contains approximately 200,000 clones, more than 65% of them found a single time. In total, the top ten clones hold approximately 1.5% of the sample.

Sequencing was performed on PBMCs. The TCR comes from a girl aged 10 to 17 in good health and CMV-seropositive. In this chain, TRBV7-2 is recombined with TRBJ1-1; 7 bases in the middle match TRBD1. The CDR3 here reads CASSETGFGTEAFF. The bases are TGTGCCAGCAGCGAGACAGGGTTTGGCACTGAAGCTTTCTTT.